This TCR beta chain emerged from a study of cytomegalovirus exposure and HLA in healthy donors. Study results and caveats: One variant, a missense change in DCLRE1C, was linked in a later analysis to TCR beta V- and J-gene trimming.

With respect to this clone: Antigen unknown.

PCR was performed using 60 Vbeta and 13 Jbeta primers. Generated by immunoSEQ multiplex PCR, the TCRdb table keeps only in-frame clones and is missing some. The sample lists more than 65,000 clones, about 75% occurring once. This CDR3 spans 12 amino acids. CDR1 is MNHEY and CDR2 is SVGAGI in the germline V gene. Trimming stripped 8 bases from V and 5 bases from J, with 12 bases between. Sequencing was performed on PBMCs. The rearrangement uses TRBV6-5 and TRBJ2-5; perhaps TRBD2 as D (5 bases). This TCR derives from a female donor in good health and CMV-seronegative. The CDR3 spells CASGGLKETQYF. CDR3 DNA sequence: TGTGCCAGCGGTGGACTGAAGGAGACCCAGTACTTC.